The 13 T cell receptor beta chains reported below all come from one sample, sequenced in a study of blood T cell repertoires in COVID-19. The data were produced by immunoSEQ multiplex PCR, yet TCRdb's version contains in-frame clones alone and is incomplete. This table holds about 300,000 clones, around nine tenths found once. The specimen was peripheral blood. Receptor source: a woman aged 25-40 years with COVID-19, enrolled during active disease.

The count of this clone is one. This chain joins TRBV19 and TRBJ2-1, with a tentative D call TRBD2 (6 bases). The ends were cut back, 4 bases at V and 3 bases at J, with 13 bases in the middle. Germline V lookup: CDR1 LNHDA, CDR2 SQIVND (reference sequence). The CDR3 sequence is 15 residues long. This chain's CDR3 is CASSTLAAFYNEQFF. CDR3 in DNA: TGTGCCAGTAGTACACTAGCCGCCTTCTACAATGAGCAGTTCTTC.

The V call is TRBV5-4, the J call TRBJ2-3; 9 bases agree with TRBD2. The germline CDR1 and CDR2 sequences are SGHNT and YYREEE (reference sequence). This CDR3 is 15 amino acids long. The V and J ends lost 4 bases and 0 bases, in that order; junction bases with no gene match: 3. CDR3 nucleotides: TGTGCCAGCAGCGCAACTAGCGGGAGCACAGATACGCAGTATTTT. Translation: CASSATSGSTDTQYF.

The genes are TRBV6-6 and TRBJ1-2, with D possibly being TRBD1 (5 bases). The germline gives CDR1 MNHNY, CDR2 SVGAGI (reference sequence). The CDR3 sequence is 14 residues long. Trimming left V 5 bases short and J 3 bases short, with 13 bases between. CDR3 protein: CASSQTAKDYGYTF. CDR3 DNA: TGTGCCAGCAGTCAGACAGCAAAGGACTATGGCTACACCTTC.

CDR3 sequence: CASSDYPGQNSPLHF. The CDR3, as DNA: TGTGCCAGCAGTGATTACCCGGGACAGAATTCACCCCTCCACTTT. This chain uses TRBV2 with TRBJ1-6; the match to TRBD1 covers 7 bases. The CDR3 sequence is 15 residues long. The ends lost 3 bases at V and 7 bases at J; junction bases unmatched: 6. Germline CDR1 and CDR2: SNHLY and FYNNEI.

The V gene is TRBV9, the J gene TRBJ1-4; D gene unclear. The V and J ends lost 4 bases and 0 bases respectively, with 10 bases between them. In germline, CDR1 is SGDLS, CDR2 YYNGEE. There are 15 residues in the CDR3. The CDR3 sequence: CASSFRGSTNEKLFF. As DNA, the CDR3 is TGTGCCAGCAGCTTCCGAGGGTCAACTAATGAAAAACTGTTTTTT.

This sequence joins TRBV12-3 or TRBV12-4 and TRBJ2-3; no reliable D call. The CDR3 spans 13 residues. Trimming left V 2 bases short and J 1 base short, with 4 bases between. The CDR3 sequence is CASSLSGTDTQYF. The CDR3 coding sequence is TGTGCCAGCAGTTTATCTGGCACAGATACGCAGTATTTT.

The gene calls are TRBV27 and TRBJ2-2; D is ambiguous. Trimming shortened V by 8 bases and J by 7 bases, and 17 bases separated the two germline ends. The CDR3 is 14 amino acids. Per germline, CDR1 MNHEY and CDR2 SMNVEV (reference sequence). CDR3 nucleotides: TGTGCCAGCCGCCGCGGAAAACTGGTCGGGGAGCTGTTTTTT. Its translation is CASRRGKLVGELFF.

The chain carries TRBV11-3 and TRBJ2-5; 8 bases map to TRBD2. This CDR3 region has 18 residues. The V gene end was trimmed by 4 bases and the J gene end by 1 base; junction bases not matched to a gene: 14. The germline gives CDR1 SGHNT, CDR2 YENEEA. The CDR3 nucleotides read TGTGCCAGCAGCTATTACTTGCGGAGGCGGGAGGCCCAAGAGACCCAGTACTTC. Amino acid sequence: CASSYYLRRREAQETQYF.

The rearrangement joins TRBV9 to TRBJ1-6, with 8 bases fitting TRBD1. The CDR3 is 15 amino acids. V lost 0 bases, J lost 9 bases, and 5 bases stayed unmatched. The germline V gene encodes CDR1 SGDLS and CDR2 YYNGEE. Here the CDR3 DNA reads TGTGCCAGCAGCGTAGGGACAGGGAGGAGTTCACCCCTCCACTTT. Encoded protein: CASSVGTGRSSPLHF.

V gene TRBV6-2 or TRBV6-3 combines with J gene TRBJ1-5; maybe TRBD1 (6 bases). The CDR3 runs to 14 residues. With 5 bases removed from V and 1 base from J, the gap between germline ends came to 9 bases. Germline V gene lookup returns CDR1 MNHEY and CDR2 SVGEGT. CDR3 residues: CASSTTGSNQPQHF. The CDR3 DNA reads as TGTGCCAGCAGTACCACAGGGAGCAATCAGCCCCAGCATTTT.

The chain couples TRBV28 to TRBJ1-4; weak D call: TRBD1 (6 bases). V was clipped by 6 bases and J by 10 bases, with 21 bases between them. This CDR3 spans 15 amino acids. Germline lookup yields CDR1 MDHEN and CDR2 SYDVKM. The CDR3: CASSPPPGVGLKLFF. The CDR3 DNA sequence: TGTGCCAGCAGCCCTCCCCCAGGGGTTGGACTAAAACTGTTTTTT.

This clone was picked up one time. The J gene is TRBJ1-2, the V gene TRBV12-3 or TRBV12-4, with D possibly matching TRBD1 (5 bases). There are 13 residues in the CDR3. V was shortened by 2 bases and J by 4 bases, with 8 bases between the two germline ends. For the CDR3, the DNA is TGTGCCAGCAGTTTACAGGGCCCCTATGGCTACACCTTC. This sequence encodes CASSLQGPYGYTF.

The chain links TRBV7-3 to TRBJ2-7, with a weak D call TRBD1 (6 bases). Germline V gives CDR1 SGHTA, CDR2 FQGTGA. This CDR3 comprises 14 residues. V was cut by 1 base and J by 2 bases, with 9 bases left in between. The CDR3, as DNA: TGTGCCAGCAGCTTAATTCCAGGGGCCTACGAGCAGTACTTC. Its translation: CASSLIPGAYEQYF.